This entry features one TCR beta chain sequence. This record belongs to a study of shared clonotypes between healthy human individuals. The DNA input per sorted-subset replicate PCR was 150 to 200 ng, corresponding to 25,000 to 35,000 T cell genomes. Profiling relied on immunoSEQ multiplex PCR, and the TCRdb table lists in-frame clones only, not all of them. The sample has approximately 320,000 clones, approximately 79% seen once. CDR1 is SGHNT, CDR2 YYREEE, per germline (reference sequence). V dropped 5 bases and J dropped 5; count of bases not matched to a gene: 14. This CDR3 contains 17 residues. The sequencing sample was made of memory CD4+ T cells sorted from blood. Subset of the sample: CD45RA-negative fraction. This sequence was found in a man aged 25-45 years in good health. This chain links TRBV5-4 with TRBJ2-3, with TRBD1 matching 10 bases. CDR3 nucleotides: TGTGCCAGCAGGCTAAAGACAGGGGGCGCGTCCCAAGATACGCAGTATTTT. It translates to CASRLKTGGASQDTQYF.